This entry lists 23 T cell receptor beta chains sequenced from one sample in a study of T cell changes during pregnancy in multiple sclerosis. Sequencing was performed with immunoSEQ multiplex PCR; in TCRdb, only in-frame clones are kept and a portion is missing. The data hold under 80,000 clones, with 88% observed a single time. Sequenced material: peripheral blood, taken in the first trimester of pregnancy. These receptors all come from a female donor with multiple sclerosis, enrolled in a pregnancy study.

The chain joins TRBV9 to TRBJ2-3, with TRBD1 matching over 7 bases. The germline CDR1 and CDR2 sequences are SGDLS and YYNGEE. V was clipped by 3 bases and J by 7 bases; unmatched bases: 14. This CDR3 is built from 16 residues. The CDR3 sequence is CASSGRDSPHMNTQYF. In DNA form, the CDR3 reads TGTGCCAGCAGCGGCCGGGACAGCCCACATATGAATACGCAGTATTTT. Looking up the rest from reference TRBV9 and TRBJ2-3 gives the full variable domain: DSGVTQTPKHLITATGQRVTLRCSPRSGDLSVYWYQQSLDQGLQFLIQYYNGEERAKGNILERFSAQQFPDLHSELNLSSLELGDSALYFCASSGRDSPHMNTQYFGPGTRLTVL.

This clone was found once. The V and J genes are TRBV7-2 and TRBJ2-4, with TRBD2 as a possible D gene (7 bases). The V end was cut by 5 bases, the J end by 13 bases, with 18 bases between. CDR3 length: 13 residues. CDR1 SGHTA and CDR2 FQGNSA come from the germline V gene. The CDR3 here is CASSPSGGPAQYF. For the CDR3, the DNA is TGTGCCAGCAGCCCCTCGGGGGGCCCCGCCCAGTACTTC.

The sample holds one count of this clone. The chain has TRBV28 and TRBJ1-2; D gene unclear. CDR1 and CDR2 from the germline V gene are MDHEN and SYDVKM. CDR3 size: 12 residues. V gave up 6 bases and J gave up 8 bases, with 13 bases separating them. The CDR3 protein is CASRSGLGGYTF. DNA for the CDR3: TGTGCCAGCAGGTCTGGGCTCGGAGGCTACACCTTC.

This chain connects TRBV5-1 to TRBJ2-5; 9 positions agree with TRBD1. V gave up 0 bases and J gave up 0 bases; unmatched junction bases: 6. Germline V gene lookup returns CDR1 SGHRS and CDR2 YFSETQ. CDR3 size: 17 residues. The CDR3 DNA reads TGCGCCAGCAGCTTGGTTGGACAGGGGATGTACCAAGAGACCCAGTACTTC. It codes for CASSLVGQGMYQETQYF. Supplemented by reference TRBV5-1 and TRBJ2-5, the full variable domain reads KAGVTQTPRYLIKTRGQQVTLSCSPISGHRSVSWYQQTPGQGLQFLFEYFSETQRNKGNFPGRFSGRQFSNSRSEMNVSTLELGDSALYLCASSLVGQGMYQETQYFGPGTRLLVL.

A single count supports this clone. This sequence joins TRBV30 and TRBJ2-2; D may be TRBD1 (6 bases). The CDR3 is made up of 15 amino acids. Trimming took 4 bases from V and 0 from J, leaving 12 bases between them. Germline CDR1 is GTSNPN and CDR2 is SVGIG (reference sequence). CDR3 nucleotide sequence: TGTGCCTGGACCGTCCCAGGGGCGAACACCGGGGAGCTGTTTTTT. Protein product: CAWTVPGANTGELFF.

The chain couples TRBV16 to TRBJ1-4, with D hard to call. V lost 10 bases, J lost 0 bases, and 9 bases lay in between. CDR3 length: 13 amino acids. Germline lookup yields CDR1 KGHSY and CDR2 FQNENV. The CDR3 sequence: CATLQTTNEKLFF. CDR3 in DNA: TGTGCCACCTTACAGACAACTAATGAAAAACTGTTTTTT.

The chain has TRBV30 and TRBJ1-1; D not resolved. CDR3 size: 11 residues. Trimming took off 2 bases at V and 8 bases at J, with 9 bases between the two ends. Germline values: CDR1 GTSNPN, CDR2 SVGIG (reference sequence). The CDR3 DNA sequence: TGTGCCTGGAGTCCCACGCGGGAAGCTTTCTTT. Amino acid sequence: CAWSPTREAFF. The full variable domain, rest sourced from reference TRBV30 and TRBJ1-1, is SQTIHQWPATLVQPVGSPLSLECTVEGTSNPNLYWYRQAAGRGLQLLFYSVGIGQISSEVPQNLSASRPQDRQFILSSKKLLLSDSGFYLCAWSPTREAFFGQGTRLTVV.

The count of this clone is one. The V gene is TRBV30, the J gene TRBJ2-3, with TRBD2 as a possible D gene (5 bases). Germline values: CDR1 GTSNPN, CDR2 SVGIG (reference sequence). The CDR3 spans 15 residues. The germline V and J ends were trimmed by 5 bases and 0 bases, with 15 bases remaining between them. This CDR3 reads CAWGFNPGSTDTQYF. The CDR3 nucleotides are TGTGCCTGGGGCTTCAACCCGGGAAGCACAGATACGCAGTATTTT. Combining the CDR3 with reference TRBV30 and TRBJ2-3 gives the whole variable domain SQTIHQWPATLVQPVGSPLSLECTVEGTSNPNLYWYRQAAGRGLQLLFYSVGIGQISSEVPQNLSASRPQDRQFILSSKKLLLSDSGFYLCAWGFNPGSTDTQYFGPGTRLTVL.

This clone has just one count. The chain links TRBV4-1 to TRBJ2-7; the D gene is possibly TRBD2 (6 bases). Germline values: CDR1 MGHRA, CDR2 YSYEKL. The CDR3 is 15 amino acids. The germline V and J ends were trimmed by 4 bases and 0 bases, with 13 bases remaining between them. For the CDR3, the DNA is TGCGCCAGCAGCCCGGCGGGGACTCCCTCCTACGAGCAGTACTTC. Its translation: CASSPAGTPSYEQYF.

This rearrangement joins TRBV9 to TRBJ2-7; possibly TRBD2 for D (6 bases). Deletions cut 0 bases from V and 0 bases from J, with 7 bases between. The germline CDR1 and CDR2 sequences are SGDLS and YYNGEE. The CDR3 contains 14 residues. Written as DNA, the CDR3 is TGTGCCAGCAGCGTAGTCGGGAGCTCCTACGAGCAGTACTTC. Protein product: CASSVVGSSYEQYF.

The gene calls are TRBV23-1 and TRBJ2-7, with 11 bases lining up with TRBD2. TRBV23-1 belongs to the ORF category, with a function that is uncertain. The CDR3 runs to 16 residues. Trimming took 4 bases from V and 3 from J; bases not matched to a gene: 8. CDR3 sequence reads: CASSPPGLAEDYEQYF. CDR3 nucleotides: TGCGCCAGCAGTCCTCCGGGACTAGCGGAGGACTACGAGCAGTACTTC.

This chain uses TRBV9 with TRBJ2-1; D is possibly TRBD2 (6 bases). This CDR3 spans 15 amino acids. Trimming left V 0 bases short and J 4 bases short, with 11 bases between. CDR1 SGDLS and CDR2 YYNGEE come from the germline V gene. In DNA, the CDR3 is TGTGCCAGCAGCGTAGATCCGGGAGAGTACAATGAGCAGTTCTTC. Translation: CASSVDPGEYNEQFF.

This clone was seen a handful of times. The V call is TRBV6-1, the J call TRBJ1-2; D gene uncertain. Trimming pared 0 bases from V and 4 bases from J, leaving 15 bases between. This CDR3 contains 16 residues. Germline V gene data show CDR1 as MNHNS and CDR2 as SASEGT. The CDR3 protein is CASSEAGGRFVYGYTF. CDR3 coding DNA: TGTGCCAGCAGTGAAGCAGGAGGGCGCTTCGTCTATGGCTACACCTTC.

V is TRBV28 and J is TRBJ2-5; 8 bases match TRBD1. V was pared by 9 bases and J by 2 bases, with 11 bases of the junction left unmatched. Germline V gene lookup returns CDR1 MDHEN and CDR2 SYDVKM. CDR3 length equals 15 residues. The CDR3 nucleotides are TGTGCCAGTTCCCCAGGGGGCGCGAGGCAAGAGACCCAGTACTTC. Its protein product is CASSPGGARQETQYF.

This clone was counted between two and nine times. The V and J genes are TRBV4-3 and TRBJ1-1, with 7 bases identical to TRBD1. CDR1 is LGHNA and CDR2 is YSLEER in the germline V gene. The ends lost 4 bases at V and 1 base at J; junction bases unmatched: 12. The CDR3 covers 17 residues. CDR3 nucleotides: TGCGCCAGCAGCCCTACCGGGACAGAAGGGCCGAACACTGAAGCTTTCTTT. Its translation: CASSPTGTEGPNTEAFF.

DNA of the CDR3: TGCGCCAGCAGCTTGGGACTAGCGGGAAGGTACGAGCAGTACTTC. It specifies CASSLGLAGRYEQYF. The V and J genes are TRBV5-1 and TRBJ2-7; 11 positions agree with TRBD2. CDR1 SGHRS and CDR2 YFSETQ come from the germline V gene. With V trimmed by 0 bases and J by 4 bases, 3 bases remained unmatched. The CDR3 totals 15 residues.

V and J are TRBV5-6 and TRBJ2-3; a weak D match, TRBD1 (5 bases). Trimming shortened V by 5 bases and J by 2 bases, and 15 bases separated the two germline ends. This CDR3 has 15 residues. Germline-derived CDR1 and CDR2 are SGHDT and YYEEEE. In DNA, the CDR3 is TGTGCCAGCAGATCGGAAGGGGTTAACACAGATACGCAGTATTTT. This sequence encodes CASRSEGVNTDTQYF.

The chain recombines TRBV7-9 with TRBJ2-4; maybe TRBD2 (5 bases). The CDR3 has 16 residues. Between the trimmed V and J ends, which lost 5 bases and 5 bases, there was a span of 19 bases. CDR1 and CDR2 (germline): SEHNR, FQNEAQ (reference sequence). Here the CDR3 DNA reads TGTGCCAGCAGCCGGGAAAGCAGGCCTGGGGAAAACATTCAGTACTTC. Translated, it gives CASSRESRPGENIQYF.

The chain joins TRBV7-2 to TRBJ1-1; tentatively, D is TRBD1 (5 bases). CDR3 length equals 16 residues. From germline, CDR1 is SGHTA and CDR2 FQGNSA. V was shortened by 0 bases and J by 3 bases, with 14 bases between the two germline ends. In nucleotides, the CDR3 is TGTGCCAGCAGCTTAGCGGCGGACATTCTCTACACTGAAGCTTTCTTT. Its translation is CASSLAADILYTEAFF.

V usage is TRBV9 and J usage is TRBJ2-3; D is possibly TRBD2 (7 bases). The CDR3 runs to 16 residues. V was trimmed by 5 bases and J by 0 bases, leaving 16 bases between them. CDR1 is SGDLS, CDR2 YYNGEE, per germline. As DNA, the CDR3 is TGTGCCAGCAGAGGGGGAGGGACTTTTAGCACAGATACGCAGTATTTT. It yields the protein CASRGGGTFSTDTQYF.

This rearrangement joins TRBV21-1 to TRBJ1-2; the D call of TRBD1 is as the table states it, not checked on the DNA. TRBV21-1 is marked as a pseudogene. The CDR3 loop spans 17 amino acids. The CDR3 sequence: CASSKGWDSSYPGGYTF. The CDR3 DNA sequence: TGTGCCAGCAGCAAAGGATGGGACAGCTCTTACCCCGGTGGCTACACCTTC.

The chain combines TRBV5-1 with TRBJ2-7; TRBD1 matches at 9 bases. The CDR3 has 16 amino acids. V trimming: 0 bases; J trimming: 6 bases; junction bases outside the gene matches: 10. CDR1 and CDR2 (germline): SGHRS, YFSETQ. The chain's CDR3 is CASSLAPGTGSVEQYF. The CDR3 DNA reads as TGCGCCAGCAGCTTGGCGCCCGGGACAGGGTCAGTCGAGCAGTACTTC.

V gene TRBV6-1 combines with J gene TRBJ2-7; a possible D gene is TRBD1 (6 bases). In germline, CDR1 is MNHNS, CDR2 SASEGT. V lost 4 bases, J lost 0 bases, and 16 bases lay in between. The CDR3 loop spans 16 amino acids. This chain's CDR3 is CASSGAEDRNSYEQYF. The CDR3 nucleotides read TGTGCCAGCAGTGGCGCTGAAGACAGGAACTCCTACGAGCAGTACTTC.